This T cell receptor (beta chain) was captured in a study of T cell responses to AZD1222 COVID-19 vaccine. Germline CDR1 reads MDHEN; CDR2 reads SYDVKM. There are 16 residues in the CDR3. V was clipped by 6 bases and J by 2 bases, with 20 bases between them. Method: immunoSEQ multiplex PCR; TCRdb's copy keeps in-frame clones and lacks some. The sample shows under 45,000 clones, roughly 88% of them seen only once. Study-wide points: CD4 TCRs covered the whole spike, strongest at regions 160-218 and 743-854. Only a handful of AZD1222 recipients, more than five in all, had baseline seropositivity. The reported proportion of spike-specific TCRs targeting unmutated variant regions was nearly half.

A remark on this clone: Its antigen is currently unknown.

The sequence derives from an adult who received the MenACWY meningococcal vaccine as a control. This chain connects TRBV28 to TRBJ2-7; TRBD1 or TRBD2 may be the D gene (6 bases each). The sample in question was peripheral blood, obtained 28 days after the second dose of the MenACWY control vaccine. The CDR3 region has the DNA TGTGCCAGCAGCGGGCTTTTTGGGGGGCTTACCTACGAGCAGTACTTC. As protein: CASSGLFGGLTYEQYF.